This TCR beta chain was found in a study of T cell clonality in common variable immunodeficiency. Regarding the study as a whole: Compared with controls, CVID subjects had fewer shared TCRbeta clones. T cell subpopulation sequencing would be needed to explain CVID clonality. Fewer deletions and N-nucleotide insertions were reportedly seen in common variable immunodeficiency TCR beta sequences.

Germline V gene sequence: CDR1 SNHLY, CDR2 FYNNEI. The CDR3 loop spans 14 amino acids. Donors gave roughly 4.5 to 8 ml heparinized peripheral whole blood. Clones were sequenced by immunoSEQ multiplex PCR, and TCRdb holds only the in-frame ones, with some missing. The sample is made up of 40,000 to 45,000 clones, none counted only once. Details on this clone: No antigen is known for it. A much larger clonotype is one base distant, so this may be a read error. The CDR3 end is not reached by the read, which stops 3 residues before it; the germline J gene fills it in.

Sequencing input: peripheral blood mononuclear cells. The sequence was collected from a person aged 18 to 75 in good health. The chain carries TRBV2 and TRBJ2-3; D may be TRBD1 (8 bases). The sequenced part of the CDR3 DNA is TGTGCCAGCATGGACAGGGAGGGAAATCAGCCG. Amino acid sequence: CASMDREGNQP. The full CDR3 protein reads CASMDREGNQPQYF. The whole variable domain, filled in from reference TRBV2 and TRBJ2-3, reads EPEVTQTPSHQVTQMGQEVILRCVPISNHLYFYWYRQILGQKVEFLVSFYNNEISEKSEIFDDQFSVERPDGSNFTLKIRSTKLEDSAMYFCASMDREGNQPQYFGPGTRLTVL.